This T cell receptor (beta chain) was captured in a study of radiotherapy plus CTLA-4 blockade in lung cancer. Overall study context: There were objective responses in around 18% of patients, and around 31% had disease control.

Looked up from germline, CDR1 is LNHNV and CDR2 is YYDKDF (reference sequence). This CDR3 has 15 residues. Deletions cut 1 base from V and 4 bases from J, with 13 bases between. Only in-frame clones appear in the TCRdb table, and some are missing; sequencing was by immunoSEQ multiplex PCR. The table has just under 60,000 clones, 77% seen once; the top ten hold approximately 4.3%. Notes on this clone: Its antigen is as yet unknown.

Study-wide points: After treatment with radiotherapy plus ipilimumab, TCR clones that came from the tumor expanded in blood.

Focal radiation was given together with CTLA-4 blockade (ipilimumab) to patients with chemo-refractory metastatic non-small-cell lung cancer. This clonotype originated in a human donor with non-small cell lung cancer who had a partial response to radiotherapy plus ipilimumab. V usage is TRBV15 and J usage is TRBJ1-1; maybe TRBD1 (6 bases). Sequenced here: peripheral blood, sampled from a patient treated with radiotherapy plus ipilimumab. This CDR3 reads CATSRVGGASTEAFF. CDR3 in DNA: TGTGCCACCAGCAGAGTCGGGGGGGCGAGCACTGAAGCTTTCTTT.